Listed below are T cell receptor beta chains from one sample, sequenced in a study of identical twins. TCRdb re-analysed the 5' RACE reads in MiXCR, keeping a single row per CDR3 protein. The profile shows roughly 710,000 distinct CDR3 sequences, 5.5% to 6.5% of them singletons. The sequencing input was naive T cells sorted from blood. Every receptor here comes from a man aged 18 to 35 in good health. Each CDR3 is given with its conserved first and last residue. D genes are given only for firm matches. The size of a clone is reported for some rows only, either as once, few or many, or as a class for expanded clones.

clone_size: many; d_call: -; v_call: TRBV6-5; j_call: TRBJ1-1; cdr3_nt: TGTGCCAGCAGTTACTCTGCGGGAAGGAACACTGAAGCTTTCTTT; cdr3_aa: CASSYSAGRNTEAFF
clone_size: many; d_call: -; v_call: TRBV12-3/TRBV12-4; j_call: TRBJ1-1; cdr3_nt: TGTGCCAGCAGTTTATCGGGAAGTAGCACTGAAGCTTTCTTT; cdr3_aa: CASSLSGSSTEAFF
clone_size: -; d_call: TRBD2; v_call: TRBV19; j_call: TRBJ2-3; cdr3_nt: TGTGCCAGTAGTATACCCAGCGGGGCCACAGATACGCAGTATTTT; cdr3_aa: CASSIPSGATDTQYF
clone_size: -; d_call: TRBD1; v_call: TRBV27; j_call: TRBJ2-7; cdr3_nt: TGTGCCAGCAGTTTATTTTGGACAGGGAAACTTAACTCCTACGAGCAGTACTTC; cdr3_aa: CASSLFWTGKLNSYEQYF
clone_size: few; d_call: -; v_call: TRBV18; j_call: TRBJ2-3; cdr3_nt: TGTGCCAGCTCACCAATACGGGAGCCAGATACGCAGTATTTT; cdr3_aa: CASSPIREPDTQYF
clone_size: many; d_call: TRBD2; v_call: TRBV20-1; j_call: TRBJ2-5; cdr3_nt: TGCAGTGCTTCCAGGACTAGCGGGAGAGCTGGGGAGACCCAGTACTTC; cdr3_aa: CSASRTSGRAGETQYF
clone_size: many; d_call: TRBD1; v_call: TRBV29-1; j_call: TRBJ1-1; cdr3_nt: TGCAGCGCCGGGGACAGGGCGAACACTGAAGCTTTCTTT; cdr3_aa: CSAGDRANTEAFF
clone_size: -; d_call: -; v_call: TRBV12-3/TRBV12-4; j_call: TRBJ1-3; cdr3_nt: TGTGCCAGCAGGGAGATCTCTGGAAACACCATATATTTT; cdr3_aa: CASREISGNTIYF
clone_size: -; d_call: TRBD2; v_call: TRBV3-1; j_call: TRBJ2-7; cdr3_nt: TGTGCCAGCAGCCCCGGGACTAGCGGGCCCTACGAGCAGTACTTC; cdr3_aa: CASSPGTSGPYEQYF
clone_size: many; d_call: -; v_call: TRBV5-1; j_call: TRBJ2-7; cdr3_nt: TGCGCCAGCGCGAGGGACAACTCCTACGAGCAGTACTTC; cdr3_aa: CASARDNSYEQYF
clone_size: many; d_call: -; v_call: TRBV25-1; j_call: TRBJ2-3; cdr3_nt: TGTGCCAGCAGTGGTCCTCAGGGGAGGGCAGATACGCAGTATTTT; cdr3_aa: CASSGPQGRADTQYF
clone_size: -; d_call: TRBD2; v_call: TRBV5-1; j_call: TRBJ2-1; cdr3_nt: TGCGCCAGCAGCCGACCTGCGGGAGAGTTAAATGAGCAGTTCTTC; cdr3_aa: CASSRPAGELNEQFF
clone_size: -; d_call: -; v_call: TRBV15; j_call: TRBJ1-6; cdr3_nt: TGTGCCACCAGCAGACAGGGTCGCGATAATTCACCCCTCCACTTT; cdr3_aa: CATSRQGRDNSPLHF
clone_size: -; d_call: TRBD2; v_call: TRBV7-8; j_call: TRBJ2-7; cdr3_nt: TGTGCCAGCAGCTTAGCGCCCCGGGAGGGAAGCGACGAGCAGTACTTC; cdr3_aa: CASSLAPREGSDEQYF
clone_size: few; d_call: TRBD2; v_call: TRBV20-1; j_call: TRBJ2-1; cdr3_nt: TGCAGTGCTTTCGGGACTAGCCGCGGCGAGCAGTTCTTC; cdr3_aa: CSAFGTSRGEQFF
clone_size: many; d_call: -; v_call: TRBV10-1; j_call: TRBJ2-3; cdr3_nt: TGCGCCAGCACAGGACAGAGCACAGATACGCAGTATTTT; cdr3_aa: CASTGQSTDTQYF
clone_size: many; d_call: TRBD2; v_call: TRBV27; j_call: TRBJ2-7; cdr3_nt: TGTGCCAGCAGTTTCCTTCAAGCGGGAGGGAACTACGAGCAGTACTTC; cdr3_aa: CASSFLQAGGNYEQYF
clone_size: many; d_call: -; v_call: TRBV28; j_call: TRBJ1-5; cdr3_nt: TGTGCCAGCACAAAGGGGTACAATCAGCCCCAGCATTTT; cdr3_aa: CASTKGYNQPQHF
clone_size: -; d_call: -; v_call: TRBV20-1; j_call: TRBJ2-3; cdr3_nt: TGCAGTGCTAGACAGGGCCACACAGATACGCAGTATTTT; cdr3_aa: CSARQGHTDTQYF
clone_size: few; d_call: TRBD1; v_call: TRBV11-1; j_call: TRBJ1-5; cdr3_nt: TGTGCCAGCAGCTTAGTAGTTCGGGGACAGGGTCCATATAGCAATCAGCCCCAGCATTTT; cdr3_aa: CASSLVVRGQGPYSNQPQHF
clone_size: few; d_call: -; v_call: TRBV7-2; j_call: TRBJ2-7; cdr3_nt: TGTGCCAGCAGTCTACCAGGGGCCTCCTACGAGCAGTACTTC; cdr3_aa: CASSLPGASYEQYF
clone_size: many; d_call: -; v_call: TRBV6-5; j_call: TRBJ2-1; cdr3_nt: TGTGCCAGCAGTTACTCGATTGTTAGCGGCTACAATGAGCAGTTCTTC; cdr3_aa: CASSYSIVSGYNEQFF
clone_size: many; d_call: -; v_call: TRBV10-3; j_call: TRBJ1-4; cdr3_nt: TGTGCCATCAGTTGGGACGGGGCAAATGAAAAACTGTTTTTT; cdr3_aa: CAISWDGANEKLFF
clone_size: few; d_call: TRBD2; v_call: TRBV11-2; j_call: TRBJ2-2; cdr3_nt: TGTGCCAGCAGCTCCCTAGCGGGAGGTGGCACCGGGGAGCTGTTTTTT; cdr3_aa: CASSSLAGGGTGELFF
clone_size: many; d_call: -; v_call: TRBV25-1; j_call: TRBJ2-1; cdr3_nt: TGTGCCAGCAGTAGATATGACTTAGCGACGGGGAATGAGCAGTTCTTC; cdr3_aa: CASSRYDLATGNEQFF
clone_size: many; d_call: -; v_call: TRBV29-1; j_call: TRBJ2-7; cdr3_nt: TGCAGCGTTTCGGTCGATTACGAGCAGTACTTC; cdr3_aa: CSVSVDYEQYF
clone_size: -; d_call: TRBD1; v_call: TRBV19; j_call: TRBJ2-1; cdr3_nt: TGTGCCAGTAGTAGCGGACAGGGACTCAAGGAGAATGAGCAGTTCTTC; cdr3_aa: CASSSGQGLKENEQFF
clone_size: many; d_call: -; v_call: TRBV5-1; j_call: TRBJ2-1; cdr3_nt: TGCGCCAGCAGCGCGCTATCCCAGGGCAATGAGCAGTTCTTC; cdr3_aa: CASSALSQGNEQFF
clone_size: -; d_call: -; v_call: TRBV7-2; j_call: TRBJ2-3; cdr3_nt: TGTGCCAGCAGCCAAGGGTTCAGGGCTAGCACAGATACGCAGTATTTT; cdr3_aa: CASSQGFRASTDTQYF
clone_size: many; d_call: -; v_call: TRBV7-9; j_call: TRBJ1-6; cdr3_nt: TGTGCCAGCAGCTCCTCCTCGACTTGGAATAATTCACCCCTCCACTTT; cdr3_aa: CASSSSSTWNNSPLHF
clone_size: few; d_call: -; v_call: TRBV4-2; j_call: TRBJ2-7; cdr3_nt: TGTGCCAGCAGCCAAGATAGAGGCGAGCAGTACTTC; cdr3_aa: CASSQDRGEQYF
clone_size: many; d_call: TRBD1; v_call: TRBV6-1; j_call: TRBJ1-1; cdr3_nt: TGTGCCAGCAGTGATACAGGGGGTACTGAAGCTTTCTTT; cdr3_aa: CASSDTGGTEAFF
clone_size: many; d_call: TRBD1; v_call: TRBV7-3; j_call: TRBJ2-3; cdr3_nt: TGTGCCAGCAGCTTCGACAGGGGGCTCCTGGTGTGCACAGATACGCAGTATTTT; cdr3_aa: CASSFDRGLLVCTDTQYF
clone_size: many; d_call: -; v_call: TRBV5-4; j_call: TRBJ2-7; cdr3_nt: TGTGCCAGCAGCCCCCTGGCGGGCCTCCCCTACGAGCAGTACTTC; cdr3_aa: CASSPLAGLPYEQYF
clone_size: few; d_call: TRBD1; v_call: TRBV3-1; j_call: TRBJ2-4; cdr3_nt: TGTGCCAGCAGCCATAGTAGAGGACAGGCCGAAAACATTCAGTACTTC; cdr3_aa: CASSHSRGQAENIQYF
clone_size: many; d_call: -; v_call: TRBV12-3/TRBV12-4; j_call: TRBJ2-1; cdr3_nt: TGTGCCAGCAGTTTTGGAGGGCCTGGGACCTACAATGAGCAGTTCTTC; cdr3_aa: CASSFGGPGTYNEQFF
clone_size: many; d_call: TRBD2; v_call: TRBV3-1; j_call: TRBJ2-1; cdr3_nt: TGTGCCAGCAGCCAAGCTGGTAGCGGGAGGGCCCCCTACAATGAGCAGTTCTTC; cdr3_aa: CASSQAGSGRAPYNEQFF
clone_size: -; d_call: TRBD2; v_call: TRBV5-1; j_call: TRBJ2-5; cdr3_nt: TGCGCCAGCAGCAGTGGACTAGCGGGAGAGTTGTACCAAGAGACCCAGTACTTC; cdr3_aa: CASSSGLAGELYQETQYF
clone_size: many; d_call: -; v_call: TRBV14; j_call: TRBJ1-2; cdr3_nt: TGTGCCAGCGGCCCGGGCAGCCTCTATGGCTACACCTTC; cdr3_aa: CASGPGSLYGYTF
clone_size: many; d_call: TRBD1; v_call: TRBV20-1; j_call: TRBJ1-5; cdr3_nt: TGCAGTGCTAGAGCGATGACAGGGGGTGATCAGCCCCAGCATTTT; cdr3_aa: CSARAMTGGDQPQHF
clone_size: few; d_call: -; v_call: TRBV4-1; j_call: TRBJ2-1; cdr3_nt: TGCGCCAGCAGCCAAGTGGGACTGCGGGTAAATGAGCAGTTCTTC; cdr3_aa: CASSQVGLRVNEQFF
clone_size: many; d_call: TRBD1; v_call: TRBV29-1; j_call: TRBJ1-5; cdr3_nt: TGCAGCGTCAGGGGGGATAGCAATCAGCCCCAGCATTTT; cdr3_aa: CSVRGDSNQPQHF